In its sample, the clone carrying this T cell receptor (beta chain) was seen many times. Through template switching, a universal primer site was introduced, and the cDNA contained unique molecular identifiers. TCRdb re-called the 5' RACE reads through MiXCR, storing one row per CDR3 protein. Among 270,000 or so distinct CDR3 sequences listed, about 9% were seen once. V lost 3 bases and J lost 3, with 12 bases in between. CDR3 length: 15 residues. The germline V gene has CDR1 SGHTA and CDR2 FQGNSA. This record comes from a study of identical twins. These sequences were also reported in another study, on yellow fever vaccine responses in identical twins.

The clonotype was recovered from a woman aged 18 to 35 in good health. The sample consisted of CD8+ T cells sorted from blood. The rearrangement joins TRBV7-2 to TRBJ2-1, with D perhaps TRBD1 (7 bases). For the CDR3, the DNA is TGTGCCAGCAGCTTGCGGGACAGTTACTACAATGAGCAGTTCTTC. Residues: CASSLRDSYYNEQFF. Full variable domain (remainder filled in from reference TRBV7-2 and TRBJ2-1): GAGVSQSPSNKVTEKGKDVELRCDPISGHTALYWYRQSLGQGLEFLIYFQGNSAPDKSGLPSDRFSAERTGGSVSTLTIQRTQQEDSAVYLCASSLRDSYYNEQFFGPGTRLTVL.